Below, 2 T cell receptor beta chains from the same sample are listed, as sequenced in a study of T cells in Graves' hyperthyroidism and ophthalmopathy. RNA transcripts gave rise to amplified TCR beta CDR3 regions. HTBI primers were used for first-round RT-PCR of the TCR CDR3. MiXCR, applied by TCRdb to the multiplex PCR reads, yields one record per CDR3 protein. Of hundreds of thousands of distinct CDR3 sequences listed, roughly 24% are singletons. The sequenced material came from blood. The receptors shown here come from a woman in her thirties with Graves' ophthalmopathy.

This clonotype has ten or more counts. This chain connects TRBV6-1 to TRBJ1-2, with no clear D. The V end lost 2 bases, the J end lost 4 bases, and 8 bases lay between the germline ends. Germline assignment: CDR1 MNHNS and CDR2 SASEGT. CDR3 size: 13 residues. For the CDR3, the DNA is TGTGCCAGCAGTGAACGAACAGTCTATGGCTACACCTTC. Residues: CASSERTVYGYTF.

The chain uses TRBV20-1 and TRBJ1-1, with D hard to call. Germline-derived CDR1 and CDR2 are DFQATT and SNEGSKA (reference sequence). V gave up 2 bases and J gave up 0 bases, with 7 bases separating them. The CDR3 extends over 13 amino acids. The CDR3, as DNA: TGCAGTGCTAGAAGGCGGATGAACACTGAAGCTTTCTTT. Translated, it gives CSARRRMNTEAFF.